This T cell receptor beta chain is drawn from a study of cytomegalovirus exposure and HLA in healthy donors. V was clipped by 3 bases and J by 4 bases; unmatched bases: 9. CDR1 and CDR2 from the germline V gene are LNHDA and SQIVND (reference sequence). The CDR3 runs 16 residues. Details on this clone: Its cognate antigen is unknown.

A multiplex PCR was run with 60 Vbeta primers and 13 Jbeta primers. Method: immunoSEQ multiplex PCR; TCRdb's copy keeps in-frame clones and lacks some. The table has about 160,000 clones, approximately 84% seen once. General observations from the study: Indistinguishable V segments, including TRBV6-2 and TRBV6-3, were excluded. Across donors, presence/absence analyses took sequencing depth to be roughly uniform. By HLA locus, TCR association rates varied in a later analysis, with DRB1 showing the most and HLA-C the fewest.

The chain joins TRBV19 to TRBJ1-5; TRBD1 matches at 7 bases. The sequenced sample was PBMCs. The receptor was isolated from a young man in good health and CMV-seropositive. Here the CDR3 DNA reads TGTGCCAGTAGTATTCAGGGGACAGATTTTAATCAGCCCCAGCATTTT. This sequence encodes CASSIQGTDFNQPQHF.